This T cell receptor (beta chain) was captured by sequencing in a study of shared T cell receptors in the human thymus. V lost 0 bases to trimming and J lost 2 bases, with 14 bases between them. CDR3 length: 16 amino acids. CDR1 LGHNA and CDR2 YNFKEQ come from the germline V gene. Produced via immunoSEQ multiplex PCR; TCRdb's table is partial and in-frame only. This sample yields 700,000 to 750,000 clones, of which around 85% are seen a single time; over 0.008% belongs to the top ten. This same sample was also part of a study on human thymus T cells. Per that study: Thymus specimens were resections from corrective heart surgery. Use of V and J genes seemed skewed within the thymic and blood repertoires.

This rearrangement joins TRBV4-2 to TRBJ2-7; D call uncertain. What was sequenced was thymocytes. This receptor was taken from a girl under three years old with a congenital heart defect. The chain's CDR3 is CASSQDWPGHTYEQYF. DNA for the CDR3: TGTGCCAGCAGCCAAGATTGGCCAGGCCATACCTACGAGCAGTACTTC.